One sample yielded the 23 T cell receptor beta chains listed below, sequenced in a study of somatic mutations in cytotoxic T cells in rheumatoid arthritis. The data were produced by immunoSEQ multiplex PCR, yet TCRdb's version contains in-frame clones alone and is incomplete. The sample has some 25,000 clones; around 76% are singletons. The sequencing sample was made of CD8+ T cells sorted from blood. The receptors originated from a man in his fifties or sixties in good health.

The sample holds a few counts of this clone. The chain is built from TRBV27 and TRBJ1-1; D is uncertain. The CDR3 sequence is 12 residues long. V dropped 6 bases and J dropped 1 base, with 6 bases sitting between them. The germline gives CDR1 MNHEY, CDR2 SMNVEV (reference sequence). Here the CDR3 DNA reads TGTGCCAGCAGCCCTCCGAACACTGAAGCTTTCTTT. Its translation is CASSPPNTEAFF.

This clone was found a few times. The rearrangement joins TRBV15 to TRBJ1-5; unclear D gene. Trimming cost V 3 bases and J 0 bases, with 12 bases left between them. The CDR3 runs 16 residues. Germline V lookup: CDR1 LNHNV, CDR2 YYDKDF (reference sequence). CDR3 nucleotide sequence: TGTGCCACCAGCAGCTCCACGGCCCTTAGCAATCAGCCCCAGCATTTT. Amino acid sequence: CATSSSTALSNQPQHF.

The chain joins TRBV7-8 to TRBJ2-7; 7 bases are shared with TRBD2. Per the germline V gene, CDR1 is SGHVS and CDR2 is FQNEAQ. Germline trimming cut 3 bases from V and 5 bases from J; bases unmatched to any gene: 16. The CDR3 sequence is 17 residues long. The CDR3 coding sequence is TGTGCCAGCAGCTTTAAAATGGCCGGGGCGGGAGCGGACGAGCAGTACTTC. The encoded protein is CASSFKMAGAGADEQYF.

The sample holds one count of this clone. This rearrangement joins TRBV5-5 to TRBJ1-1, with D possibly being TRBD1 (6 bases). V lost 4 bases and J lost 1, with 11 bases in between. Germline V gene data show CDR1 as SGHKS and CDR2 as YYEKEE (reference sequence). The CDR3 runs 14 residues. In DNA form, the CDR3 reads TGTGCCAGCAGCGATCCAGGGGCGAACACTGAAGCTTTCTTT. It is translated as CASSDPGANTEAFF.

The chain joins TRBV4-2 to TRBJ2-1; no clear D gene. V lost 4 bases, J lost 0 bases, and 19 bases lay in between. The CDR3 spans 18 residues. The germline CDR1 and CDR2 sequences are LGHNA and YNFKEQ. CDR3 nucleotides: TGTGCCAGCAGCCTAAGAGCCCCGACCGCGACCTCCTACAATGAGCAGTTCTTC. It codes for CASSLRAPTATSYNEQFF.

The chain joins TRBV7-9 to TRBJ1-1; tentative D call: TRBD1 (5 bases). The germline V gene encodes CDR1 SEHNR and CDR2 FQNEAQ (reference sequence). V was shortened by 5 bases and J by 1 base, with 11 bases between the two germline ends. The CDR3 consists of 14 residues. The CDR3 bases are TGTGCCAGCAGCCCCCGGGACGGGAACACTGAAGCTTTCTTT. It codes for CASSPRDGNTEAFF.

V usage is TRBV13 and J usage is TRBJ2-5, with 9 bases lining up with TRBD2. Germline CDR1 reads PRHDT; CDR2 reads FYEKMQ (reference sequence). CDR3 size: 15 residues. The V gene end was trimmed by 2 bases and the J gene end by 4 bases; junction bases not matched to a gene: 5. The DNA of the CDR3 is TGTGCCAGCAGCTTACTAGCGGGAAGTTCAGAGACCCAGTACTTC. Protein product: CASSLLAGSSETQYF. The entire variable domain, with the rest obtained from reference TRBV13 and TRBJ2-5, is as follows: AAGVIQSPRHLIKEKRETATLKCYPIPRHDTVYWYQQGPGQDPQFLISFYEKMQSDKGSIPDRFSAQQFSDYHSELNMSSLELGDSALYFCASSLLAGSSETQYFGPGTRLLVL.

This sequence joins TRBV2 and TRBJ1-1; 9 bases match TRBD1. The junction had 1 base not matched to a gene; V was cut back by 6 bases and J by 8 bases. The CDR3 is 11 residues long. In germline, CDR1 is SNHLY, CDR2 FYNNEI. CDR3 residues: CASSGQGEAFF. The CDR3 DNA follows: TGTGCCAGCAGCGGACAGGGGGAAGCTTTCTTT.

The chain is built from TRBV9 and TRBJ2-1; 12 bases match TRBD2. This CDR3 has 17 residues. J gave up 4 bases and V 4 bases, and 9 bases lay outside the gene matches. Per germline, CDR1 SGDLS and CDR2 YYNGEE. As DNA, the CDR3 is TGTGCCAGCAGCTCACCCCCCGGGACTAGCGGGTACAATGAGCAGTTCTTC. Protein: CASSSPPGTSGYNEQFF.

This clone was observed once. The CDR3: CASSKGQGIYGYTF. DNA for the CDR3: TGTGCCAGCAGTAAAGGACAGGGGATTTATGGCTACACCTTC. This chain joins TRBV13 and TRBJ1-2, with 9 bases fitting TRBD1. Germline assignment: CDR1 PRHDT and CDR2 FYEKMQ (reference sequence). V lost 6 bases, J lost 5 bases, and 7 bases stayed unmatched. The CDR3 runs 14 residues. Drawing the rest from reference TRBV13 and TRBJ1-2, the complete variable domain is AAGVIQSPRHLIKEKRETATLKCYPIPRHDTVYWYQQGPGQDPQFLISFYEKMQSDKGSIPDRFSAQQFSDYHSELNMSSLELGDSALYFCASSKGQGIYGYTFGSGTRLTVV.

The chain carries TRBV19 and TRBJ2-1; the match to TRBD2 covers 7 bases. V was pared by 1 base and J by 4 bases, with 4 bases of the junction left unmatched. Germline V gene data show CDR1 as LNHDA and CDR2 as SQIVND (reference sequence). This CDR3 contains 15 residues. The CDR3 is CASSIVIGRYNEQFF. CDR3 in DNA: TGTGCCAGTAGTATAGTTATCGGGAGGTACAATGAGCAGTTCTTC.

V is TRBV27 and J is TRBJ2-1; 13 bases are shared with TRBD2. CDR1 is MNHEY, CDR2 SMNVEV, per germline (reference sequence). Trimming removed 5 bases from V and 3 bases from J; junction bases left unmatched: 4. The CDR3 contains 16 residues. For the CDR3, the DNA is TGTGCCAGCAGTCCCGGGACTAGCGGGGACTACAATGAGCAGTTCTTC. Protein product: CASSPGTSGDYNEQFF.

This chain connects TRBV6-5 to TRBJ1-1; D is unclear. CDR3 length: 13 amino acids. CDR1 is MNHEY and CDR2 is SVGAGI in the germline V gene. V was cut by 4 bases and J by 1 base, with 7 bases left in between. For the CDR3, the DNA is TGTGCCAGCAGTTTTTACAGGAACACTGAAGCTTTCTTT. Its translation: CASSFYRNTEAFF.

The chain couples TRBV7-9 to TRBJ1-1, with no clear D. CDR3 size: 15 residues. In germline, CDR1 is SEHNR, CDR2 FQNEAQ (reference sequence). V was trimmed by 5 bases and J by 4 bases, leaving 17 bases between them. This CDR3 reads CASSPRGAVGTEAFF. CDR3 in DNA: TGTGCCAGCAGCCCACGTGGAGCCGTGGGCACTGAAGCTTTCTTT.

The DNA of the CDR3 is TGTGCCAGCAGCTTGAGACTAGCAGCCAACACAGATACGCAGTATTTT. Amino acids: CASSLRLAANTDTQYF. This chain connects TRBV5-4 to TRBJ2-3; 7 bases are shared with TRBD2. This CDR3 has 16 residues. Germline V gives CDR1 SGHNT, CDR2 YYREEE (reference sequence). V shed 1 base, J shed 2 bases, and the junction held 7 bases outside the gene matches.

V and J are TRBV6-1 and TRBJ2-2; possible D gene TRBD2, 6 bases. CDR1 MNHNS and CDR2 SASEGT come from the germline V gene. This CDR3 is built from 17 residues. Trimming removed 3 bases at V and 0 bases at J, with 14 bases between. The CDR3 DNA follows: TGTGCCAGCAGTGACAGACGGGGGACTTCGAACACCGGGGAGCTGTTTTTT. This translates into CASSDRRGTSNTGELFF.

V gene TRBV2 combines with J gene TRBJ2-3; the match to TRBD2 covers 11 bases. CDR1 is SNHLY, CDR2 FYNNEI, per germline. The V segment lost 5 bases and the J segment 1 base; nucleotides outside the gene matches: 8. This CDR3 is built from 17 residues. DNA of the CDR3: TGTGCCAGCAGTTTGGTAGCGGGAGGGTTAGGCACAGATACGCAGTATTTT. Its protein is CASSLVAGGLGTDTQYF.

This clone occurred a few times. The rearrangement joins TRBV19 to TRBJ1-5; TRBD1 matches 10 bases. CDR1 and CDR2 (germline): LNHDA, SQIVND (reference sequence). With 4 bases clipped from V and 5 bases from J, the junction kept 11 bases outside the gene matches. This CDR3 is built from 17 residues. The CDR3 loop reads CASSKTGGARSDQPQHF. The CDR3 DNA sequence: TGTGCCAGTAGTAAGACAGGGGGCGCAAGGTCCGATCAGCCCCAGCATTTT.

The rearrangement uses TRBV27 and TRBJ2-7; 11 bases are a match to TRBD2. This CDR3 contains 17 residues. The V segment lost 5 bases and the J segment 0 bases; nucleotides outside the gene matches: 9. CDR1 is MNHEY, CDR2 SMNVEV, per germline (reference sequence). Here the CDR3 reads CASSPVAGGLGSYEQYF. Written as DNA, the CDR3 is TGTGCCAGCAGTCCGGTAGCGGGAGGGCTTGGCTCCTACGAGCAGTACTTC.

Comment on this clone: Other DNA sequences of this sample code for an identical CDR3. The CDR3 protein is CASSPLAGGGNEQFF. CDR3 sequence (DNA): TGCGCCAGCAGCCCACTAGCGGGAGGGGGCAATGAGCAGTTCTTC. The rearrangement uses TRBV4-1 and TRBJ2-1; 13 bases map to TRBD2. V shed 4 bases and J 6 bases; nucleotides not matched to a gene: 3. The CDR3 is 15 residues long. The germline V gene has CDR1 MGHRA and CDR2 YSYEKL.

The V and J genes are TRBV2 and TRBJ2-3, with 9 nucleotides matching TRBD1. This CDR3 is 16 amino acids long. Germline-derived CDR1 and CDR2 are SNHLY and FYNNEI. The V segment lost 4 bases and the J segment 6 bases; nucleotides outside the gene matches: 11. CDR3 in DNA: TGTGCCAGCAGTGGATCAGGGGACAGGGTGTTGGATACGCAGTATTTT. Encoded protein: CASSGSGDRVLDTQYF.

The J gene is TRBJ1-5, the V gene TRBV4-1, with unresolved D. The V end lost 1 base, the J end lost 6 bases, and 7 bases lay between the germline ends. The CDR3 runs 13 residues. In germline, CDR1 is MGHRA, CDR2 YSYEKL. CDR3 region: CASSQGVGQPQHF. The CDR3, as DNA: TGCGCCAGCAGCCAAGGGGTGGGTCAGCCCCAGCATTTT.

This sequence joins TRBV6-1 and TRBJ2-5, with 12 bases identical to TRBD2. Germline trimming cut 4 bases from V and 4 bases from J; bases unmatched to any gene: 4. Per germline, CDR1 MNHNS and CDR2 SASEGT. The CDR3 has 15 residues. CDR3 sequence (DNA): TGTGCCAGCAGTGTTCTAGCGGGAGGGCCAGAGACCCAGTACTTC. Translating it yields CASSVLAGGPETQYF.